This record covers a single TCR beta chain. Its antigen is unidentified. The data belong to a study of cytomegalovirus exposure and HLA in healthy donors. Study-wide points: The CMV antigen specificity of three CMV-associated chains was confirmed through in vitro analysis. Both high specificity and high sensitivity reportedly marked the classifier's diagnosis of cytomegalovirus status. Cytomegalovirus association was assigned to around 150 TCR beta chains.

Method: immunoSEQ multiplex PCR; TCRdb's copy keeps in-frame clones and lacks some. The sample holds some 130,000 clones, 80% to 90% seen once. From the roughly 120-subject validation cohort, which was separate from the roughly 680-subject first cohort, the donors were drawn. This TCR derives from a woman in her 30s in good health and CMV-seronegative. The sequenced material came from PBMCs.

The CDR3 bases are TGCGCCAGCAGCAGAGCGGGGGTTCAAGAGACCCAGTACTTC. Its translation: CASSRAGVQETQYF. The J gene is TRBJ2-5, the V gene TRBV5-1; 8 nucleotides line up with TRBD2. The CDR3 totals 14 residues. V was pared by 4 bases and J by 2 bases, with 4 bases of the junction left unmatched. Germline V gives CDR1 SGHRS, CDR2 YFSETQ.